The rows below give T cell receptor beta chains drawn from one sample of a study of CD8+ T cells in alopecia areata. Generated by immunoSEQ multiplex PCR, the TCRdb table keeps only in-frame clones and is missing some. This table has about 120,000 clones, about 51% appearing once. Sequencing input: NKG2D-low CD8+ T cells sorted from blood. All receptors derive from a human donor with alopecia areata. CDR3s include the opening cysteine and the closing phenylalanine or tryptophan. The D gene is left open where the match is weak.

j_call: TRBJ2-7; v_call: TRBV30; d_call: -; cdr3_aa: CAHRRNDGYEQYF
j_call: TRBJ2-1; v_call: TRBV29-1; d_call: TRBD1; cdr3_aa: CSVEDRGGDEQFF
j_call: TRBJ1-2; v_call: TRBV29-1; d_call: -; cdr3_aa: CSVVWGNGYTF
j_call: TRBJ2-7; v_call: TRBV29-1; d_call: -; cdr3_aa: CSVDENYEQYF
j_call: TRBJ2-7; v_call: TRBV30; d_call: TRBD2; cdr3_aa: CAWSSTGGDHPYYEQYF
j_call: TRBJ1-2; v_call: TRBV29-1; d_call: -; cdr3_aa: CSVPREDYGYTF
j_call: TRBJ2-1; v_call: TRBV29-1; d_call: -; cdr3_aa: CSVEIPATGSYNEQFF
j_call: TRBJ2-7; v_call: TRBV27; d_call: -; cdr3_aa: CATVNSGEQYF
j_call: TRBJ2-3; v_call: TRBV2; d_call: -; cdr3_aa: CASSSERLTTDTQYF
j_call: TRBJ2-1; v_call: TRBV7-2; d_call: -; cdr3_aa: CASSLGGADEQFF
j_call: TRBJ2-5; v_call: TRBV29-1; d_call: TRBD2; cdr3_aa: CSVLQTGTRISQYF
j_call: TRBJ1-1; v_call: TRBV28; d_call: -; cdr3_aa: CASTDPNTEAFF
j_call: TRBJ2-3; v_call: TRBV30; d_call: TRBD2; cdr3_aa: CAWSVLGTSGEDTQYF
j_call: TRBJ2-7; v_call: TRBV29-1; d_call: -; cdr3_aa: CSVGTLGEQYF
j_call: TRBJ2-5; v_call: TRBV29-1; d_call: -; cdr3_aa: CSVEVPYQETQYF
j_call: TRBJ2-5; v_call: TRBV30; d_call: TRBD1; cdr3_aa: CAWSVDREGETQYF
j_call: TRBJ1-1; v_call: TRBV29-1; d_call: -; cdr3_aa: CSVEDPRGLDTEAFF
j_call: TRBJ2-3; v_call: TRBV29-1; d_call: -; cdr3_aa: CSLGLDRLSLDTQYF
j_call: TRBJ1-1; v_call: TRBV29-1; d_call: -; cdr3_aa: CSVVNGYTTEAFF
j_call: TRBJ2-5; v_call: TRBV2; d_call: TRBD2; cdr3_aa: CANTGLAWETQYF
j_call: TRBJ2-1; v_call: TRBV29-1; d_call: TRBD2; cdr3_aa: CSVTSGNYNEQFF
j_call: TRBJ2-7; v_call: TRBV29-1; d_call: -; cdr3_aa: CSVLHYEQYF
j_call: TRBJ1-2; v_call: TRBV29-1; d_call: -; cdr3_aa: CSVPVEYGYTF
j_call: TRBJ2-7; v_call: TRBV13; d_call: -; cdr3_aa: CASSLGRGGEQYF
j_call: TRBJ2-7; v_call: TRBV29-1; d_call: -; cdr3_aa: CSVRMGKEQYF
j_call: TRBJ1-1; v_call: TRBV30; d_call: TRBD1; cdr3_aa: CAWSVLPGQGASEAFF
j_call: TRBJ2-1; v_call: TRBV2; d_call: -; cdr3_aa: CASKGEGGYNEQFF
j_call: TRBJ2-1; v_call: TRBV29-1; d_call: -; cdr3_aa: CSPLTGLFYNEQFF
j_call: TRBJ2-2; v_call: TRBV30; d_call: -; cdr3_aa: CAWSVMSGELFF
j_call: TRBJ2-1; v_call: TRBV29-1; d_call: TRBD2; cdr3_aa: CSVVSGTSGHNEQFF
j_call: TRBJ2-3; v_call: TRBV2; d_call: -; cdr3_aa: CASEFTDTQYF
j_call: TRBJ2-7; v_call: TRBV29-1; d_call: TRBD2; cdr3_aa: CSVEQPSGSPEQYF